These T cell receptor beta chains were read from a single sample in a study of cytomegalovirus exposure and HLA in healthy donors. The protocol was immunoSEQ multiplex PCR, while the TCRdb copy is restricted to in-frame clones and leaves out a portion. Here the sample spans around 150,000 clones, 80% being singletons. Sequenced input: PBMCs. The receptors derive from a woman aged 40 to 50 in good health and CMV-seronegative. CDR3s include the opening cysteine and the closing phenylalanine or tryptophan. The D gene is left open where the match is weak. Clone sizes are given selectively: once, few, many, or a class where the clone is expanded.

TRBV9,TRBJ1-1,NA,TRBD1,CASSAMTGQTEAFF,TGTGCCAGCAGCGCGATGACGGGACAGACTGAAGCTTTCTTT
TRBV28,TRBJ2-7,NA,NA,CASSILPQGTYEQYF,TGTGCCAGCAGTATACTTCCTCAGGGAACCTACGAGCAGTACTTC
TRBV7-8,TRBJ1-5,NA,NA,CASSLSRQENQPQHF,TGTGCCAGCAGCTTAAGTCGGCAGGAAAATCAGCCCCAGCATTTT
TRBV27,TRBJ2-5,NA,TRBD2,CASSLEILAAQETQYF,TGTGCCAGCAGTTTAGAAATTCTAGCGGCACAAGAGACCCAGTACTTC
TRBV5-6,TRBJ2-1,NA,NA,CASSPYTHEQFF,TGTGCCAGCAGCCCCTATACGCATGAGCAGTTCTTC
TRBV2,TRBJ1-3,once,TRBD1,CASSGGTGAGNTIYF,TGTGCCAGCAGTGGAGGGACAGGGGCTGGAAACACCATATATTTT
TRBV7-2,TRBJ2-6,few,TRBD1,CASSSGGSGANVLTF,TGTGCCAGCAGCTCAGGGGGTTCTGGGGCCAACGTCCTGACTTTC
TRBV7-3,TRBJ2-1,NA,TRBD2,CASSWTSGAPYNEQFF,TGTGCCAGCAGCTGGACTAGCGGAGCTCCATACAATGAGCAGTTCTTC
TRBV5-4,TRBJ1-1,once,NA,CASSRRDSTEAFF,TGTGCCAGCAGCCGCCGGGACTCCACTGAAGCTTTCTTT
TRBV15,TRBJ1-6,NA,NA,CATSRSFNYNSPLHF,TGTGCCACCAGCAGGAGCTTTAACTATAATTCACCCCTCCACTTT
TRBV10-1,TRBJ2-7,NA,TRBD1,CASSVQIGTGSYEQYF,TGCGCCAGCAGTGTTCAGATCGGGACAGGTTCCTACGAGCAGTACTTC
TRBV7-2,TRBJ2-7,NA,TRBD2,CASRPTGTSGAKGEYF,TGTGCCAGCAGGCCAACCGGGACTAGCGGGGCCAAGGGAGAGTACTTC
TRBV6-5,TRBJ1-1,once,TRBD1,CASSRKTGSQTEAFF,TGTGCCAGCAGTCGAAAGACAGGGTCGCAGACTGAAGCTTTCTTT
TRBV6-6,TRBJ2-1,NA,NA,CASSYPYRSYEQFF,TGTGCCAGCAGTTACCCCTACAGAAGTTATGAGCAGTTCTTC
TRBV4-2,TRBJ2-2,NA,NA,CASSNRETGELFF,TGTGCCAGCAGTAACAGGGAAACCGGGGAGCTGTTTTTT
TRBV28,TRBJ2-1,NA,TRBD2,CASSLGLAGDYEQFF,TGTGCCAGCAGTTTGGGACTAGCGGGAGACTATGAGCAGTTCTTC
TRBV9,TRBJ2-1,NA,TRBD1,CASSLPRDSYNEQFF,TGTGCCAGCAGCCTCCCCCGGGACAGTTACAATGAGCAGTTCTTC
TRBV7-9,TRBJ2-1,NA,TRBD1,CASTGAGGSYNEQFF,TGTGCCAGCACCGGGGCAGGGGGCTCCTACAATGAGCAGTTCTTC
TRBV5-1,TRBJ2-7,NA,TRBD1,CASSFGQAVYEQYF,TGCGCCAGCAGCTTCGGACAGGCGGTATACGAGCAGTACTTC
TRBV27,TRBJ1-1,NA,NA,CASSDDSLQAFF,TGTGCCAGCAGTGACGACTCCCTCCAAGCTTTCTTT
TRBV5-1,TRBJ2-1,NA,NA,CATSKGGLYNEQFF,TGCGCCACCTCTAAGGGGGGGCTTTACAATGAGCAGTTCTTC
TRBV7-9,TRBJ1-2,NA,NA,CASSLTRAAGYGYTF,TGTGCCAGCAGCTTGACCCGGGCAGCGGGCTATGGCTACACCTTC
TRBV2,TRBJ2-5,NA,TRBD2,CASRGGRGQETQYF,TGTGCCAGCAGGGGGGGGAGGGGACAAGAGACCCAGTACTTC
TRBV29-1,TRBJ2-5,NA,NA,CSVAMGYQETQYF,TGCAGCGTTGCAATGGGCTACCAAGAGACCCAGTACTTC
TRBV29-1,TRBJ2-3,NA,TRBD1,CSVGWDSPDTQYF,TGCAGCGTTGGGTGGGACAGCCCAGATACGCAGTATTTT
TRBV6-4,TRBJ1-1,once,NA,CASSETAVNTEAFF,TGTGCCAGCAGTGAGACGGCGGTGAACACTGAAGCTTTCTTT
TRBV30,TRBJ1-2,NA,NA,CAWSGGRLYGYTF,TGTGCCTGGAGTGGCGGCCGCCTCTATGGTTACACCTTC
TRBV7-2,TRBJ1-1,NA,NA,CASSFPPYEAFF,TGTGCCAGCAGCTTCCCCCCCTATGAAGCTTTCTTT
TRBV7-2,TRBJ2-3,NA,TRBD1,CASSLRGRDNTDTQYF,TGTGCCAGCAGCTTAAGGGGGCGTGATAACACAGATACGCAGTATTTT
TRBV27,TRBJ2-7,NA,TRBD2,CASSSLRLAGTYEQYF,TGTGCCAGCAGTTCCCTACGACTAGCGGGGACCTACGAGCAGTACTTC
TRBV5-1,TRBJ2-7,NA,TRBD1,CASSPGQGSYEQYF,TGCGCCAGCAGCCCGGGACAGGGAAGCTACGAGCAGTACTTC
TRBV30,TRBJ2-7,NA,NA,CAWSLGSLYEQYF,TGTGCCTGGAGTCTCGGGAGCCTTTACGAGCAGTACTTC
TRBV7-2,TRBJ2-5,NA,NA,CASSLSPGWNGETQYF,TGTGCCAGCAGCTTATCCCCGGGGTGGAATGGAGAGACCCAGTACTTC
TRBV11-2,TRBJ2-3,NA,TRBD2,CASSLGRVATDTQYF,TGTGCCAGCAGCTTGGGGAGGGTGGCGACAGATACGCAGTATTTT
TRBV5-4,TRBJ1-2,NA,NA,CASSSDEGYTF,TGTGCCAGCAGTTCCGATGAGGGCTACACCTTC
TRBV6-5,TRBJ1-1,NA,NA,CASSDPGVVTEAFF,TGTGCCAGCAGTGATCCAGGGGTGGTCACTGAAGCTTTCTTT
TRBV29-1,TRBJ2-7,NA,TRBD1,CSAAQGAGSYEQYF,TGCAGCGCCGCCCAGGGGGCCGGCTCCTACGAGCAGTACTTC
TRBV11-3,TRBJ1-1,NA,TRBD1,CASSLEGTATEAFF,TGTGCCAGCAGCTTAGAAGGGACAGCAACTGAAGCTTTCTTT
TRBV30,TRBJ1-5,NA,NA,CAWSVLGNQPQHF,TGTGCCTGGAGTGTACTAGGTAATCAGCCCCAGCATTTT
TRBV15,TRBJ2-1,NA,NA,CATSRGLSSYNEQFF,TGTGCCACCAGCAGAGGTCTGAGCTCCTACAATGAGCAGTTCTTC
TRBV10-3,TRBJ1-1,NA,TRBD1,CAISPSGQGILNTEAFF,TGTGCCATCAGCCCCTCGGGACAGGGGATCCTTAACACTGAAGCTTTCTTT
TRBV6-1,TRBJ2-1,NA,TRBD2,CASRSSGGYTNEQFF,TGTGCCAGCAGGAGTAGCGGGGGGTATACCAATGAGCAGTTCTTC
TRBV11-2,TRBJ1-4,NA,NA,CASSSRGRGNEKLFF,TGTGCCAGCAGCTCGCGAGGGCGCGGTAATGAAAAACTGTTTTTT
TRBV5-4,TRBJ1-1,NA,NA,CASSLSLPSYRVTEAFF,TGTGCCAGCAGCTTGTCCCTGCCGTCTTACCGGGTTACTGAAGCTTTCTTT
TRBV7-2,TRBJ2-7,NA,TRBD2,CASRVGGAYEQYF,TGTGCCAGCAGGGTGGGGGGGGCCTACGAGCAGTACTTC
TRBV9,TRBJ1-1,NA,TRBD1,CASSNAPGTGETEAFF,TGTGCCAGCAGCAATGCCCCCGGGACAGGGGAGACTGAAGCTTTCTTT
TRBV6-5,TRBJ2-2,few,TRBD2,CASSKREGRVGELFF,TGTGCCAGCAGTAAGCGGGAGGGCCGTGTCGGGGAGCTGTTTTTT